The 8 T cell receptor beta chains listed next were all sequenced from one sample in a study of early T cells in non-severe SARS-CoV-2 infection. In TCRdb, the 5' RACE reads were re-called with MiXCR into one record per CDR3 protein. Among approximately 83,000 distinct CDR3 sequences listed, roughly an eighth were seen once. The sample taken for sequencing was whole blood. These receptors were collected from an adult who was a healthcare worker with PCR-confirmed SARS-CoV-2 infection or an uninfected control (not recorded which).

This clonotype was found a few times. The V and J genes are TRBV12-5 and TRBJ1-6; tentatively, D is TRBD1 (6 bases). This CDR3 is built from 14 residues. Trimming left V 2 bases short and J 6 bases short, with 8 bases between. Germline V gene lookup returns CDR1 LGHNT and CDR2 FRNRAP. In DNA, the CDR3 is TGTGCTAGTGGTTTGATAGGGGGTAATTCACCCCTCCACTTT. It codes for CASGLIGGNSPLHF.

This clonotype was seen many times. The genes are TRBV7-9 and TRBJ2-5; D is unclear. Trimming took off 5 bases at V and 7 bases at J, with 14 bases between the two ends. Germline V gives CDR1 SEHNR, CDR2 FQNEAQ (reference sequence). The CDR3 consists of 13 residues. The CDR3 loop is CASSLLGLVTQYF. CDR3 in DNA: TGTGCCAGCAGCCTCCTGGGATTAGTGACCCAGTACTTC.

The table lists this clonotype with many counts. The chain carries TRBV19 and TRBJ2-1, with D hard to call. CDR1 is LNHDA and CDR2 is SQIVND in the germline V gene (reference sequence). This CDR3 spans 11 amino acids. V was trimmed by 4 bases and J by 5 bases, leaving 3 bases between them. CDR3 protein: CASSTNNEQFF. As DNA, the CDR3 is TGTGCCAGTAGTACCAACAATGAGCAGTTCTTC.

V and J are TRBV6-5 and TRBJ2-3; D may be TRBD1 (5 bases). Per germline, CDR1 MNHEY and CDR2 SVGAGI. This CDR3 region has 16 residues. With 0 bases removed from V and 0 bases from J, the gap between germline ends came to 10 bases. CDR3 bases: TGTGCCAGCAGTTACTCAAGGCAGGGCAGCACAGATACGCAGTATTTT. It translates to CASSYSRQGSTDTQYF.

In its sample, this clonotype was seen many times. The gene calls are TRBV12-3 or TRBV12-4 and TRBJ2-1; a weak D match, TRBD2 (5 bases). This CDR3 is built from 11 residues. V was shortened by 5 bases and J by 15 bases, with 14 bases between the two germline ends. CDR3 amino acids: CASSQLTRVFF. CDR3 bases: TGTGCCAGCAGTCAACTCACGAGGGTGTTCTTC.

CDR3 loop: CASSLVTGQNYGYTF. In DNA, the CDR3 is TGTGCCAGCAGCTTAGTAACAGGGCAGAACTATGGCTACACCTTC. The chain uses TRBV7-9 and TRBJ1-2; D possibly corresponds to TRBD1 (6 bases). Trimming shortened V by 1 base and J by 2 bases, and 11 bases separated the two germline ends. The CDR3 length is 15 residues. From germline, CDR1 is SEHNR and CDR2 FQNEAQ (reference sequence).

This chain connects TRBV6-4 to TRBJ2-1; 8 bases map to TRBD2. After removal of 5 bases from V and 9 bases from J, the junction contained 3 bases not matched to a gene. This CDR3 contains 12 residues. The germline V gene encodes CDR1 MRHNA and CDR2 SNTAGT. For the CDR3, the DNA is TGTGCCAGCAGTAGCGGGAGCGGTGAGCAGTTCTTC. It specifies CASSSGSGEQFF.

The V call is TRBV12-3 or TRBV12-4, the J call TRBJ1-6; D gene uncertain. With 8 bases removed from V and 6 bases from J, the gap between germline ends came to 11 bases. CDR3 length: 13 residues. The CDR3 loop reads CASRWTANSPLHF. The CDR3, as DNA: TGTGCCAGCCGATGGACCGCTAATTCACCCCTCCACTTT.